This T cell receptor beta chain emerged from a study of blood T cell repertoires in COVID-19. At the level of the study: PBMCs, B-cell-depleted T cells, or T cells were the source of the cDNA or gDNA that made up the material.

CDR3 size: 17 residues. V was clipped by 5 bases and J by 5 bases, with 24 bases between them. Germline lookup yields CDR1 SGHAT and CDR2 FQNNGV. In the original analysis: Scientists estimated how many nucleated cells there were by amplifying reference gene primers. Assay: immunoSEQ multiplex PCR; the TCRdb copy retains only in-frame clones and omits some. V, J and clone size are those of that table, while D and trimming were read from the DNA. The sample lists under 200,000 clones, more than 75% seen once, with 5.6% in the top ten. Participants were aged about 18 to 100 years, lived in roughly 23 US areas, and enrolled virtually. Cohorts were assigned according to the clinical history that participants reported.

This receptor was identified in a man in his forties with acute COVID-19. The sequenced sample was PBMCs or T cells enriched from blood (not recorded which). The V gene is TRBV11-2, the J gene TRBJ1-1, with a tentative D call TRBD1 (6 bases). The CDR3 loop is CASSLPYRDGGVTEAFF. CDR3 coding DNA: TGTGCCAGCAGCCTACCCTACCGGGATGGGGGCGTGACTGAAGCTTTCTTT.